One and the same sample provided the 13 T cell receptor beta chains below, sequenced in a study of T cells expressing NK-cell markers. TCRdb reprocessed the 5' RACE reads and keeps a single row for each CDR3 protein, giving no DNA. The listing contains 400,000 to 550,000 distinct CDR3 sequences. Sequencing input: blood T cells: a sorted CD56 or NKG2C T cell subset, CD4+ or CD8+ T cells, or bulk PBMC T cells (not recorded which). The receptors come from a woman between 18 and 70 years old in good health.

The chain uses TRBV20-1 and TRBJ2-2. Germline V gene data show CDR1 as DFQATT and CDR2 as SNEGSKA (reference sequence). The CDR3 runs 12 residues. The CDR3 is CSASRLGWELFF.

J is TRBJ2-3 and V is TRBV5-6; as DNA is missing, the TRBD1 call by TCRdb cannot be tested. The germline V gene has CDR1 SGHDT and CDR2 YYEEEE. The CDR3 spans 15 residues. Here the CDR3 reads CASSVPGQGTDTQYF.

The chain combines TRBV7-2 with TRBJ1-5; TCRdb indicates TRBD1, and absent DNA this call remains unverified. The CDR3 sequence is 15 residues long. Germline CDR1 is SGHTA and CDR2 is FQGNSA. CDR3 sequence reads: CASSLTRQANQPQHF.

CDR3 loop: CASSPSTGPAYEQYF. The chain is built from TRBV27 and TRBJ2-7; TCRdb's assignment of TRBD2 cannot be checked, as there is no DNA. The germline gives CDR1 MNHEY, CDR2 SMNVEV (reference sequence). CDR3 length: 15 residues.

The genes are TRBV5-5 and TRBJ2-2; TCRdb designates TRBD2, a call that cannot be tested without DNA. Germline V gene data show CDR1 as SGHKS and CDR2 as YYEKEE (reference sequence). This CDR3 comprises 16 residues. CDR3 in amino acids: CASSQISSGGTGELFF.

This chain uses TRBV29-1 with TRBJ1-4; TCRdb's D gene call, TRBD1, goes unchecked for lack of DNA. The germline V gene has CDR1 SQVTM and CDR2 ANQGSEA. The CDR3 length is 13 residues. CDR3 protein: CSVRGGFNEKLFF.

The rearrangement uses TRBV7-9 and TRBJ2-4. Germline V gene data show CDR1 as SEHNR and CDR2 as FQNEAQ (reference sequence). The CDR3 is 15 residues long. The CDR3 spells CASSLAVSSENIQYF.

The genes are TRBV12-3 or TRBV12-4 and TRBJ2-5; TCRdb's D call, TRBD2, is unchecked because there is no DNA. The length of the CDR3 is 14 residues. The CDR3 protein is CASSLKRVGETQYF.

CDR3 sequence: CASSWEGERLEQFF. The chain couples TRBV6-2 or TRBV6-3 to TRBJ2-1; there is no DNA to check the TCRdb D call of TRBD1. CDR1 and CDR2 from the germline V gene are MNHEY and SVGEGT. The CDR3 has 14 residues.

The chain combines TRBV19 with TRBJ2-1; TCRdb designates TRBD2, a call that cannot be tested without DNA. Per germline, CDR1 LNHDA and CDR2 SQIVND (reference sequence). The CDR3 totals 16 residues. This chain's CDR3 is CASRRHGLAGGDEQFF.

The chain combines TRBV4-3 with TRBJ1-2. The CDR3 contains 14 residues. Per germline, CDR1 LGHNA and CDR2 YSLEER. The CDR3: CASSQAHIRYGYTF.

The CDR3 is CASSPPTPGPEFF. The rearrangement links TRBV18 to TRBJ2-1; TCRdb picks TRBD1, but there is no DNA to check that call. There are 13 residues in the CDR3. Germline loops: CDR1 KGHSH, CDR2 LQKENI. The complete variable domain, with remaining parts taken from reference TRBV18 and TRBJ2-1, reads NAGVMQNPRHLVRRRGQEARLRCSPMKGHSHVYWYRQLPEEGLKFMVYLQKENIIDESGMPKERFSAEFPKEGPSILRIQQVVRGDSAAYFCASSPPTPGPEFFGPGTRLTVL.

This chain links TRBV5-1 with TRBJ2-2; the TRBD1 assignment by TCRdb is unverifiable without DNA. CDR1 and CDR2 from the germline V gene are SGHRS and YFSETQ. The CDR3 has 14 amino acids. The CDR3 protein is CASSPGPLWGELFF. The full variable domain, completed using reference TRBV5-1 and TRBJ2-2, is KAGVTQTPRYLIKTRGQQVTLSCSPISGHRSVSWYQQTPGQGLQFLFEYFSETQRNKGNFPGRFSGRQFSNSRSEMNVSTLELGDSALYLCASSPGPLWGELFFGEGSRLTVL.